The clone carrying this TCR beta chain was detected a few times. The table came from immunoSEQ multiplex PCR; TCRdb's copy has only in-frame clones and leaves some out. The data show about 15,000 clones, with approximately 38% seen just once and roughly 3.6% held by the top ten. This sample is drawn from a study of graft-versus-host responses after intestinal transplantation. The V gene end was trimmed by 6 bases and the J gene end by 4 bases; junction bases not matched to a gene: 27. Germline CDR1 is WSHSY and CDR2 is SAAADI. This CDR3 has 21 amino acids. Irradiated, violet-dye-labeled stimulator cells, roughly 200,000 in number, were plated with roughly 200,000 CFSE-labeled responder cells.

The sequence came from a human patient who received an intestinal transplant. This material consisted of alloreactive CD8+ T cells from a mixed lymphocyte reaction culture, taken before intestinal transplant. Subset noted: CFSE-low proliferating T cells sorted from roughly six-day pre-transplant mixed lymphocyte reaction (GvH or HvG direction). The chain uses TRBV10-2 and TRBJ2-7; 10 positions agree with TRBD2. CDR3 loop: CASRAGTSENHPLSGLYEQYF. CDR3 coding DNA: TGCGCCAGCAGAGCCGGGACTAGCGAGAACCATCCCCTTTCGGGGCTTTACGAGCAGTACTTC.